Here is one TCR beta chain with its context. Its antigen is not known. V was shortened by 6 bases and J by 3 bases, with 9 bases between the two germline ends. The CDR3 totals 13 residues. Looked up from germline, CDR1 is SNHLY and CDR2 is FYNNEI. This entry is derived from a study of T cell responses to AZD1222 COVID-19 vaccine. Profiling relied on immunoSEQ multiplex PCR, and the TCRdb table lists in-frame clones only, not all of them. The sample carries approximately 110,000 clones, over 85% recorded once. Study outcomes and limitations: Only a handful of AZD1222 recipients, several in all, had baseline seropositivity. Following two doses of AZD1222, Spike-specific TCR breadth and depth rose. Nearly half of spike-specific TCRs reportedly target unmutated variant regions. Clonal diversity may have been underestimated in mostly white British donors.

The sequenced sample was peripheral blood, obtained on day 0 of AZD1222 vaccination. The chain has TRBV2 and TRBJ1-3; D is unresolved. The origin of this receptor is an adult in good health. The DNA for the CDR3 is TGTGCCAGCAGGGAGGGTCGTGGAAACACCATATATTTT. It specifies CASREGRGNTIYF. Variable domain in full (rest from reference TRBV2 and TRBJ1-3): EPEVTQTPSHQVTQMGQEVILRCVPISNHLYFYWYRQILGQKVEFLVSFYNNEISEKSEIFDDQFSVERPDGSNFTLKIRSTKLEDSAMYFCASREGRGNTIYFGEGSWLTVV.